Listed below are T cell receptor beta chains from one sample, sequenced in a study of PD-L1 blockade in urothelial cancer. Sequencing used immunoSEQ multiplex PCR; TCRdb keeps in-frame clones, though not all of them. This sample has tens of thousands of clones; more than 85% occur once, and the top ten carry approximately 0.89%. The sample consisted of PBMCs, taken around atezolizumab (anti-PD-L1) treatment. These receptors all stem from a woman older than 75 with urothelial cancer. Both conserved end residues are part of each CDR3. A D gene is named only where the DNA matches it firmly. Clone size appears in some rows only: once, few, many, or a class for an expanded clone.

v_gene	j_gene	abundance	d_gene	CDR3nt	CDR3aa
TRBV18	TRBJ2-7	NA	TRBD1	TGTGCCAGCTCAGGGGTTCAGGGGGCCTACGAGCAGTACTTC	CASSGVQGAYEQYF
TRBV6-5	TRBJ2-5	once	TRBD1	TGTGCCAGCAGTCCGGGACAGAAAGAGACCCAGTACTTC	CASSPGQKETQYF
TRBV25-1	TRBJ1-5	NA	NA	TGTGCCAGCGGGGAGGGGGGCAATCAGCCCCAGCATTTT	CASGEGGNQPQHF
TRBV15	TRBJ2-7	NA	TRBD1	TGTGCCACCAGCGGGGGACAGGGGCGGTACGAGCAGTACTTC	CATSGGQGRYEQYF
TRBV28	TRBJ2-7	NA	TRBD2	TGTGCCAGCACCCCAGCGGGACCACCAACCTACGAGCAGTACTTC	CASTPAGPPTYEQYF
TRBV4-2	TRBJ1-4	NA	NA	TGTGCCAGCAGCCAAGAGACAGCAACTAATGAAAAACTGTTTTTT	CASSQETATNEKLFF
TRBV6-4	TRBJ1-1	few	NA	TGTGCCAGCAGTGACTCCCGAAGGGGTGAAGCTTTCTTT	CASSDSRRGEAFF
TRBV6-1	TRBJ1-2	once	TRBD1	TGTGCCAGCAGTGAAGCGAGGACAGGGGGAGGCTACACCTTC	CASSEARTGGGYTF
TRBV28	TRBJ1-1	NA	NA	TGTGCCAGCAGTTTACACCGGGGGAACACTGAAGCTTTCTTT	CASSLHRGNTEAFF
TRBV7-9	TRBJ2-3	NA	NA	TGTGCCAGCAGCTTCTGGGGGGTCGGCACAGATACGCAGTATTTT	CASSFWGVGTDTQYF
TRBV7-9	TRBJ2-4	NA	TRBD1	TGTGCCAGCAGCTTTGGACAGGGGGTTCTGACCAAAAACATTCAGTACTTC	CASSFGQGVLTKNIQYF
TRBV15	TRBJ1-5	NA	NA	TGTGCCACCAGCAGAGATCGGAGACAGACTAGCAATCAGCCCCAGCATTTT	CATSRDRRQTSNQPQHF
TRBV5-4	TRBJ2-7	NA	TRBD2	TGTGCCAGCAGCTTGGCGGGAGGCCCCTCCTACGAGCAGTACTTC	CASSLAGGPSYEQYF
TRBV29-1	TRBJ2-7	NA	NA	TGCAGCGTACGCCGGGACTCCCACGAGCAGTACTTC	CSVRRDSHEQYF
TRBV6-1	TRBJ1-5	NA	NA	TGTGCCAGCAGTGGGGTGGGGGGGATAGGCAATCAGCCCCAGCATTTT	CASSGVGGIGNQPQHF